This T cell receptor (beta chain) came from a study of T cell responses to AZD1222 COVID-19 vaccine. CDR1 SGHNT and CDR2 YYREEE come from the germline V gene (reference sequence). The CDR3 extends over 15 amino acids. Trimming cost V 4 bases and J 7 bases, with 20 bases left between them. Study-level results: Donors were largely white British and mainly female; clonal diversity was possibly underestimated.

Concerning this clone: Its specificity is not known.

Generated by immunoSEQ multiplex PCR, the TCRdb table keeps only in-frame clones and is missing some. Counted here are 130,000 or so clones, under 95% occurring once; the ten biggest clones make up under 3.5%. This TCR came from an adult in good health. Sample: peripheral blood, taken on day 0 of AZD1222 vaccination. The J gene is TRBJ1-2, the V gene TRBV5-4; D unclear. The CDR3 here is CASSPEGPPVGGYTF. The CDR3 DNA sequence: TGTGCCAGCAGCCCCGAGGGCCCCCCAGTTGGTGGCTACACCTTC.